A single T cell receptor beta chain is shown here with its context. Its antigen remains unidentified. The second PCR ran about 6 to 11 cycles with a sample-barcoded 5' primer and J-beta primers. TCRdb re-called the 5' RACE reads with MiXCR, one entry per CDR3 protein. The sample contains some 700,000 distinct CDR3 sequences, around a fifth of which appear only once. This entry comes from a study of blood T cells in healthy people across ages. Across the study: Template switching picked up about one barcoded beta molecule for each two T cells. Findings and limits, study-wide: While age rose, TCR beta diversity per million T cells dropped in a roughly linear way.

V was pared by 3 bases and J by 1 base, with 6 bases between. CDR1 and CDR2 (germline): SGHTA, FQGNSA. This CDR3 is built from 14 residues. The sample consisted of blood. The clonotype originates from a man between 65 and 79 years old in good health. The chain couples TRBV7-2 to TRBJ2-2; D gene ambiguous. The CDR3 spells CASSFQLNTGELFF. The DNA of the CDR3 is TGTGCCAGCAGCTTTCAGTTGAACACCGGGGAGCTGTTTTTT.